Only a few counts were recorded for the clone carrying this TCR beta chain. Its antigen is undetermined. The CDR3 runs to 14 residues. V was clipped by 0 bases and J by 4 bases, with 9 bases between them. Germline CDR1 reads MNHNS; CDR2 reads SASEGT. Treatment specified: roughly 10-day PBMC culture with coronavirus spike peptide pools or control peptides (ViraFEST assay). Sequence data for DNA of cultured CD4+ T cells were generated by the Oncomine TCR Beta short-read assay. TCRdb fed the PCR reads into MiXCR, producing one record per CDR3 protein. Seen here are roughly 13,000 distinct CDR3 sequences, roughly 50% observed once, and the top ten hold around an eighth. This sample is drawn from a study of vaccination and CD4 T cells after COVID-19.

The TCR sequence derives from a human donor who had recovered from COVID-19. V gene TRBV6-1 combines with J gene TRBJ2-5; D might be TRBD1 (6 bases). The sample taken for sequencing was CD4+ T cells from blood, cultured in vitro. Here the CDR3 reads CASSEAAGVETQYF. For the CDR3, the DNA is TGTGCCAGCAGTGAAGCGGCAGGGGTAGAGACCCAGTACTTC.